These T cell receptor beta chains were read from a single sample in a study of regulatory T cells in long-lasting Graves disease. TCRdb fed the multiplex PCR reads into MiXCR, producing one record per CDR3 protein. The sample consists of a few hundred thousand distinct CDR3 sequences, around a fifth of them appearing once. These records were also assigned to another study, of T cells in Graves' hyperthyroidism and ophthalmopathy.

Here the sequenced sample was peripheral blood mononuclear cells (PBMCs), taken at new diagnosis, from a patient treated with antithyroid drugs. These receptor sequences come from a woman younger than 45 with Graves disease. The CDR3 runs from the conserved cysteine through the conserved F or W. The order of the fields is J gene, clone size, V gene, D gene, CDR3 protein, CDR3 DNA. The D gene is left open where the match is weak. Size values are once, few and many counts, or a class for expanded clones, and some rows have none.

J: TRBJ1-1
size: many
V: TRBV3-1
D: .
CDR3: CASSQKATGTEAFF
DNA: TGTGCCAGCAGCCAAAAGGCGACCGGGACAGAAGCTTTCTTT

J: TRBJ2-2
size: .
V: TRBV6-2/TRBV6-3
D: .
CDR3: CASSYSGSSTGELFF
DNA: TGTGCCAGCAGTTACTCAGGCTCGAGCACCGGGGAGCTGTTTTTT

J: TRBJ2-2
size: few
V: TRBV19
D: .
CDR3: CASSIRTSGELFF
DNA: TGTGCCAGTAGTATAAGGACGTCCGGGGAGCTGTTTTTT

J: TRBJ2-7
size: many
V: TRBV11-2
D: .
CDR3: CASSLGLGSYEQYF
DNA: TGTGCCAGCAGCTTAGGATTGGGGTCCTACGAGCAGTACTTC

J: TRBJ1-5
size: .
V: TRBV6-1
D: .
CDR3: CASSQALSNQPQHF
DNA: TGTGCCAGCAGCCAGGCTCTGAGCAATCAGCCCCAGCATTTT

J: TRBJ2-1
size: many
V: TRBV6-1
D: .
CDR3: CASSVDLGVQFF
DNA: TGTGCCAGCAGTGTCGACCTCGGTGTCCAGTTCTTC

J: TRBJ1-2
size: many
V: TRBV6-5
D: .
CDR3: CASSYSVTGSNGYTF
DNA: TGTGCCAGCAGTTACTCGGTGACAGGATCCAATGGCTACACCTTC

J: TRBJ1-2
size: many
V: TRBV2
D: .
CDR3: CASSLLNRDFNYGYTF
DNA: TGTGCCAGCAGTCTTCTGAACCGGGATTTTAACTATGGCTACACCTTC

J: TRBJ2-7
size: many
V: TRBV3-1
D: .
CDR3: CASSHQTEQYPYEQYF
DNA: TGTGCCAGCAGCCACCAGACAGAACAATACCCCTACGAGCAGTACTTC

J: TRBJ1-2
size: many
V: TRBV20-1
D: TRBD1
CDR3: CSAPVTGGNYGYTF
DNA: TGCAGTGCCCCCGTGACAGGGGGTAACTATGGCTACACCTTC

J: TRBJ2-7
size: many
V: TRBV28
D: .
CDR3: CASTIGPTYEQYF
DNA: TGTGCCAGCACTATCGGCCCGACCTACGAGCAGTACTTC

J: TRBJ2-3
size: many
V: TRBV24-1
D: TRBD1
CDR3: CATNQGAGGDTQYF
DNA: TGTGCCACCAACCAGGGGGCTGGAGGAGATACGCAGTATTTT

J: TRBJ2-1
size: .
V: TRBV11-2
D: .
CDR3: CASSLDLFNEQFF
DNA: TGTGCCAGCAGCTTAGATCTATTCAATGAGCAGTTCTTC

J: TRBJ1-5
size: many
V: TRBV20-1
D: TRBD1
CDR3: CSARASLGGADQPQHF
DNA: TGCAGTGCTAGAGCCTCATTAGGGGGCGCAGATCAGCCCCAGCATTTT

J: TRBJ1-6
size: many
V: TRBV12-3/TRBV12-4
D: .
CDR3: CASRATGLLRSPLHF
DNA: TGTGCCAGCAGAGCCACGGGACTTCTAAGGTCACCCCTCCACTTT

J: TRBJ1-1
size: .
V: TRBV3-1
D: .
CDR3: CASSQDSGREDTEAFF
DNA: TGTGCCAGCAGCCAAGATTCGGGCAGGGAGGACACTGAAGCTTTCTTT

J: TRBJ2-2
size: few
V: TRBV20-1
D: .
CDR3: CSARSVAEGTGELFF
DNA: TGCAGTGCGAGGAGTGTAGCTGAGGGGACCGGGGAGCTGTTTTTT

J: TRBJ1-2
size: few
V: TRBV12-3/TRBV12-4
D: .
CDR3: CASRPGQTINGYTF
DNA: TGTGCCAGCAGGCCGGGACAAACTATCAATGGCTACACCTTC

J: TRBJ2-3
size: many
V: TRBV20-1
D: .
CDR3: CSATLAGTDTQYF
DNA: TGCAGTGCTACTTTGGCGGGCACAGATACGCAGTATTTT

J: TRBJ2-3
size: many
V: TRBV30
D: TRBD1
CDR3: CAWSAGQGATDTQYF
DNA: TGTGCCTGGAGCGCCGGACAGGGGGCCACAGATACGCAGTATTTT

J: TRBJ1-1
size: many
V: TRBV5-1
D: .
CDR3: CASSPGPQGRDTEAFF
DNA: TGCGCCAGCAGCCCGGGCCCACAGGGACGTGACACTGAAGCTTTCTTT

J: TRBJ1-2
size: many
V: TRBV12-3/TRBV12-4
D: .
CDR3: CASSLPGSPITSPYGYTF
DNA: TGTGCCAGCAGTTTACCGGGCTCACCTATCACCAGCCCCTATGGCTACACCTTC